This is a list of T cell receptor beta chains from one sample in a study of blood T cell repertoires in COVID-19. Profiling relied on immunoSEQ multiplex PCR, and the TCRdb table lists in-frame clones only, not all of them. Of more than 200,000 clones listed, around 80% are singletons. Sequencing was performed on peripheral blood. These TCRs come from a woman of 80 years or more with COVID-19, enrolled during active disease. Both conserved end residues are part of each CDR3. A D gene is named only where the DNA matches it firmly. Not all rows give a size; the values are once, few, many and, for expanded clones, a class.

v_gene	abundance	d_gene	j_gene	CDR3aa	CDR3nt
TRBV6-1	NA	TRBD2	TRBJ2-2	CASSETSGGLRTGELFF	TGTGCCAGCAGTGAGACTAGCGGGGGGCTCCGTACCGGGGAGCTGTTTTTT
TRBV11-2	once	TRBD1	TRBJ2-7	CASSLATPGQGNHEQYF	TGTGCCAGCAGCTTAGCAACCCCGGGACAGGGTAATCACGAGCAGTACTTC
TRBV19	NA	TRBD1	TRBJ2-2	CASSFDRVRTGELFF	TGTGCCAGTAGTTTTGACAGGGTGCGCACCGGGGAGCTGTTTTTT
TRBV27	NA	TRBD2	TRBJ2-5	CASSHGLAEETQYF	TGTGCCAGCAGTCACGGACTAGCGGAGGAGACCCAGTACTTC
TRBV2	NA	TRBD2	TRBJ2-5	CASSASGVRETQYF	TGTGCCAGCAGTGCCAGCGGGGTGCGGGAGACCCAGTACTTC
TRBV11-2	NA	TRBD1	TRBJ1-2	CASRGTGGPGWGYTF	TGTGCCAGCAGGGGGACAGGGGGTCCAGGTTGGGGCTACACCTTC
TRBV5-6	once	TRBD2	TRBJ2-7	CASSFSGGSGEQYF	TGTGCCAGCAGCTTCAGCGGGGGTTCGGGCGAGCAGTACTTC
TRBV2	NA	NA	TRBJ1-2	CASLGGDLNYGYTF	TGTGCCAGCCTAGGGGGGGATTTAAACTATGGCTACACCTTC
TRBV30	NA	NA	TRBJ1-1	CAWSQTQGVRAEAFF	TGTGCCTGGAGTCAAACCCAAGGAGTACGGGCTGAAGCTTTCTTT
TRBV5-1	NA	NA	TRBJ1-2	CASSLAIGGYTF	TGCGCCAGCAGCTTGGCCATCGGGGGCTACACCTTC
TRBV5-5	NA	NA	TRBJ2-3	CASSLGLVGDTQYF	TGTGCCAGCAGCTTGGGACTAGTGGGAGATACGCAGTATTTT
TRBV5-8	NA	NA	TRBJ1-2	CASRLTANYGYTF	TGTGCCAGCAGACTGACAGCAAACTATGGCTACACCTTC
TRBV6-6	NA	NA	TRBJ1-4	CASRLTGSEKLFF	TGTGCCAGCAGGCTTACAGGGAGTGAAAAACTGTTTTTT
TRBV28	once	NA	TRBJ1-6	CASSLSQGDSPLHF	TGTGCCAGCAGTTTAAGTCAGGGCGACTCACCCCTCCACTTT
TRBV6-5	NA	NA	TRBJ2-3	CASSYEGMDTQYF	TGTGCCAGCAGTTACGAGGGTATGGATACGCAGTATTTT
TRBV3-1/TRBV3-2	NA	NA	TRBJ1-2	CASSQDPSYGYTF	TGTGCCAGCAGCCAAGATCCCAGCTATGGCTACACCTTC
TRBV19	NA	TRBD1	TRBJ2-3	CASSIGDRPTDTQYF	TGTGCCAGTAGTATCGGGGACAGACCCACAGATACGCAGTATTTT
TRBV18	NA	NA	TRBJ1-5	CASSPDGAQNQPQHF	TGTGCCAGCTCACCTGATGGGGCCCAAAATCAGCCCCAGCATTTT
TRBV2	NA	NA	TRBJ1-3	CASSVEGPVFVDSSGNTIYF	TGTGCCAGCAGTGTGGAAGGGCCGGTTTTCGTCGACAGCTCTGGAAACACCATATATTTT
TRBV18	NA	TRBD1	TRBJ1-4	CASSPQGDTNEKLFF	TGTGCCAGCTCACCCCAGGGGGACACAAATGAAAAACTGTTTTTT
TRBV30	once	NA	TRBJ1-6	CAWKTLGVSPLHF	TGTGCCTGGAAAACTTTGGGCGTATCACCCCTCCACTTT
TRBV19	NA	NA	TRBJ1-1	CASMTISTATNTEAFF	TGTGCCAGTATGACCATCTCGACAGCTACCAACACTGAAGCTTTCTTT
TRBV7-2	NA	NA	TRBJ2-1	CASSLARENEQFF	TGTGCCAGCAGCTTAGCTCGGGAGAATGAGCAGTTCTTC
TRBV10-3	NA	TRBD2	TRBJ2-3	CANGGAGTDTQYF	TGTGCCAACGGGGGGGCCGGCACAGATACGCAGTATTTT
TRBV5-8	NA	NA	TRBJ2-7	CASSSERSGGYEQYF	TGTGCCAGCAGCTCGGAGAGGAGCGGAGGTTACGAGCAGTACTTC
TRBV30	NA	NA	TRBJ1-5	CAWSEGLENQPQHF	TGTGCCTGGAGTGAGGGGCTCGAAAATCAGCCCCAGCATTTT
TRBV6-5	few	NA	TRBJ1-5	CASSRTHGQPQHF	TGTGCCAGCAGCCGCACACATGGCCAGCCCCAGCATTTT
TRBV10-3	NA	NA	TRBJ2-2	CAIRGSGGETGELFF	TGTGCCATCCGGGGGTCGGGGGGCGAGACCGGGGAGCTGTTTTTT
TRBV6-5	NA	NA	TRBJ1-5	CASRPGGLGNQPQHF	TGTGCCAGCAGGCCGGGCGGGCTAGGCAATCAGCCCCAGCACTTT
TRBV19	NA	NA	TRBJ1-1	CASSGGNMNTEAFF	TGTGCCAGTAGTGGCGGTAACATGAACACTGAAGCTTTCTTT
TRBV2	NA	NA	TRBJ1-3	CASTVSGELGNTIYF	TGTGCCAGCACCGTGTCAGGGGAACTCGGAAACACCATATATTTT
TRBV5-6	NA	NA	TRBJ1-5	CASSPGSGSNQPQHF	TGTGCCAGCAGCCCAGGATCTGGAAGCAATCAGCCCCAGCATTTT
TRBV5-1	once	TRBD2	TRBJ2-1	CASSILSGGNEQFF	TGCGCCAGCAGCATCCTTAGCGGGGGCAATGAGCAGTTCTTC
TRBV5-8	NA	NA	TRBJ2-1	CASSLQKYSGPVGDEQFF	TGTGCCAGCAGCTTGCAAAAGTACAGCGGGCCCGTTGGGGATGAGCAGTTCTTC
TRBV24-1	few	TRBD1	TRBJ1-2	CATSDRQGSTYGYTF	TGTGCCACCAGTGACAGACAGGGGTCCACCTATGGCTACACCTTC